This record concerns one T cell receptor (beta chain) sequence. The sample originates from a study of siplizumab effects on memory and regulatory T cells. Libraries were prepared by immunoSEQ multiplex PCR; TCRdb keeps only in-frame clonotypes and omits some of them. The sample comprises some 100,000 clones, 80% to 95% of which are singletons, and around 6.5% rests with the top ten. The trim removed 0 bases at V and 7 bases at J, leaving 4 bases unmatched. The germline CDR1 and CDR2 sequences are SGDLS and YYNGEE. There are 15 residues in the CDR3. The chain is built from TRBV9 and TRBJ1-4; 9 nucleotides align to TRBD1. This TCR came from a human donor in good health. Source material: CD8+ T cells sorted from blood. The CDR3 nucleotides are TGTGCCAGCAGCGTAGGGGGGACAGGGCGTGAAAAACTGTTTTTT. The encoded protein is CASSVGGTGREKLFF.